This paragraph reports one TCR beta chain. The data belong to a study of blood T cell repertoires in COVID-19. Study context: The cDNA or gDNA used as material had been derived from T cells, B-cell-depleted T cells, or PBMCs.

Cohort allocation depended upon clinical history that participants reported. Two negative PCRs, clearance, or symptom resolution had been documented for recovered Cohort 3 donors. In the original processing: Counts of nucleated cells, estimated from reference gene primer amplification, were obtained. Sequencing used immunoSEQ multiplex PCR; TCRdb keeps in-frame clones, though not all of them. V and J calls plus clone size are reproduced from that table; the DNA served to infer D and trimming. The data hold around 240,000 clones, with roughly 88% observed a single time. This CDR3 has 16 amino acids. V lost 2 bases and J lost 1; bases outside the gene matches: 4. In germline, CDR1 is MGHDK, CDR2 SYGVNS.

Sequences were obtained from PBMCs or T cells enriched from blood (not recorded which). This clonotype was obtained from a woman between 50 and 59 years old who had recovered from COVID-19. J is TRBJ2-5 and V is TRBV25-1, with 10 bases lining up with TRBD2. The CDR3: CASSEPGLAPQETQYF. In DNA, the CDR3 is TGTGCCAGCAGTGAACCGGGACTAGCGCCCCAAGAGACCCAGTACTTC.